The clone carrying this T cell receptor beta chain was seen more than once but under ten times. As yet, its antigen is unknown. The V gene end was trimmed by 0 bases and the J gene end by 4 bases; junction bases not matched to a gene: 6. This CDR3 spans 17 amino acids. Looked up from germline, CDR1 is LNHNV and CDR2 is YYDKDF (reference sequence). Molecular barcoding with unique molecular identifiers was used for the TCRbeta library. TCRdb re-called the PCR reads through MiXCR, storing one row per CDR3 protein. In the table there are 540,000 or so distinct CDR3 sequences, approximately 22% of which are singletons. The data were taken from a study of T-cell reconstitution after alpha-beta-depleted transplantation in children. General study findings and limits: TCRbeta diversity was high at day 60 in some patients (a result of surviving recipient T cells and thymic progenitors). Among T cells one year after transplant, newly produced cells accounted for most counts and diversity. Several hundred expanded graft clones reportedly supplied alpha-beta T cells about two months after transplant.

The source was PBMCs, mostly from graft donor cells, collected 360 days after TCRalphabeta/CD19-depleted stem cell transplant. The sequence derives from a boy less than two years old who had a stem cell transplant for acute myeloid leukemia, so the T cells may come from the graft donor. The J gene is TRBJ2-1, the V gene TRBV15, with 10 bases matching TRBD2. The CDR3 DNA reads as TGTGCCACCAGCAGAGAGGGCGGACTAGCGGTGTACAATGAGCAGTTCTTC. Translated: CATSREGGLAVYNEQFF.